This record covers a single T cell receptor (beta chain). As yet, its antigen is unknown. The assay was immunoSEQ multiplex PCR, and TCRdb's table has in-frame clones only and misses some. The sample lists a few thousand clones, roughly 59% occurring once. The data were obtained in a study of tissue T cells after allogeneic stem cell transplantation. Study-level information: Samples with visible lymphocytes on H&E were prioritized for sequencing.

Study-wide results and limits: Anatomically similar tissues had similar TCR repertoires within each patient. Motif-based clustering found tissue-specific repertoire signatures shared across patients, though few clones were shared. Limitations included a small, clinically heterogeneous cohort and limited sampling depth.

This CDR3 is 14 amino acids long. Germline CDR1 SGHTA, CDR2 FQGNSA. V was shortened by 4 bases and J by 8 bases, with 17 bases between the two germline ends. The gene calls are TRBV7-2 and TRBJ1-2; D is unresolved. The sequenced sample was tissue from the jejunum, obtained at autopsy. The sequence was collected from a male donor aged 60 or over with lung cancer. The CDR3, as DNA: TGTGCCAGCAGCTCAGGACCGGGTTCTTGGGGCTACACCTTC. This translates into CASSSGPGSWGYTF.